This TCR beta chain was sequenced in a study of T cells in localized non-small cell lung cancer. Regarding this clone: The antigen is unknown.

Study findings and constraints: Density of T cells in blood, when higher, went with longer overall survival. The study found T cell clonality highest in uninvolved adjacent lung, above tumor. Paired adjacent lung recovered a median about 60 of the top 100 tumor clones. A single tumor region was sequenced, leaving heterogeneity possible.

Assay used: immunoSEQ multiplex PCR; TCRdb lists only in-frame clones, some missing. There are around 83,000 clones in the sample; roughly 86% occur only once, and over 12% lies in the top ten. The CDR3 is 17 residues long. In germline, CDR1 is PRHDT, CDR2 FYEKMQ (reference sequence). The J segment lost 2 bases and the V segment lost 4 bases, leaving 5 bases of the junction unmatched. The gene calls are TRBV13 and TRBJ2-3; TRBD2 agrees at 14 bases. The clonotype comes from a man aged 40 to 75 with stage I squamous cell lung carcinoma. This specimen was peripheral blood, taken before any cancer treatment. The CDR3 DNA is TGTGCCAGCAGCTCCCGGACTAGCGGGGGGAACACAGATACGCAGTATTTT. Translation gives CASSSRTSGGNTDTQYF.